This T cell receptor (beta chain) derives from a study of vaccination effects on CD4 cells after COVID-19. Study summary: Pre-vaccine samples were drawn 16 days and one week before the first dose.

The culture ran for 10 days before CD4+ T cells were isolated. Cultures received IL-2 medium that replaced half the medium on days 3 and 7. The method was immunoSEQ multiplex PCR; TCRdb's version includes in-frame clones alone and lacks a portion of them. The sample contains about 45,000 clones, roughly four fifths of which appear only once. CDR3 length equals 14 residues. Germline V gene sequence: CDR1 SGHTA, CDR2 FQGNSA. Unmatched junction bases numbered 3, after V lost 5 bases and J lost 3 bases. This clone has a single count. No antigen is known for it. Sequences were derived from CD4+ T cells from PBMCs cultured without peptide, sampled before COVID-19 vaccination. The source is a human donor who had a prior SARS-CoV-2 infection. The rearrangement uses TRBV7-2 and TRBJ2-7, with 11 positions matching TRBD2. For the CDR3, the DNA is TGTGCCAGCAGCAGGACTAGCGGGTTCTACGAGCAGTACTTC. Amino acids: CASSRTSGFYEQYF.